The 26 T cell receptor beta chains below come from one sample, sequenced in a study of radiotherapy plus CTLA-4 blockade in lung cancer. The repertoire was sequenced with immunoSEQ multiplex PCR; TCRdb's copy has only in-frame clones and lacks some. The repertoire holds 80,000 or so clones, with around 76% as singletons. The material sequenced was peripheral blood, taken from a patient treated with radiotherapy plus ipilimumab. These receptors all stem from a human donor with non-small cell lung cancer who had a partial response to radiotherapy plus ipilimumab. Some clones in this sample may be carry-over from other donors' samples.

In this sample, this clone turned up once. The chain carries TRBV19 and TRBJ1-2, with D tentatively TRBD1 (5 bases). The CDR3 runs to 17 residues. Germline values: CDR1 LNHDA, CDR2 SQIVND (reference sequence). The V end lost 5 bases, the J end lost 4 bases, and 23 bases lay between the germline ends. The chain's CDR3 is CASSPSGDWGKAYGYTF. Written as DNA, the CDR3 is TGTGCCAGTAGTCCGTCGGGGGATTGGGGGAAAGCCTATGGCTACACCTTC.

The chain employs TRBV10-2 and TRBJ2-7, with 8 positions matching TRBD2. The trim removed 5 bases at V and 5 bases at J, leaving 5 bases unmatched. Germline V gene sequence: CDR1 WSHSY, CDR2 SAAADI. CDR3 size: 13 residues. The CDR3 protein is CASSPRGGHEQYF. For the CDR3, the DNA is TGCGCCAGCAGTCCACGGGGGGGCCACGAGCAGTACTTC.

The chain uses TRBV27 and TRBJ2-7, with 9 bases lining up with TRBD1. V lost 6 bases to trimming and J lost 2 bases; unmatched junction nucleotides: 5. CDR3 length: 14 amino acids. Germline V lookup: CDR1 MNHEY, CDR2 SMNVEV (reference sequence). The CDR3 loop reads CASSRQGGTYEQYF. Written as DNA, the CDR3 is TGTGCCAGCAGCCGACAGGGGGGTACCTACGAGCAGTACTTC.

The genes are TRBV5-6 and TRBJ2-5; TRBD2 aligns across 7 bases. Germline values: CDR1 SGHDT, CDR2 YYEEEE. This CDR3 spans 14 amino acids. J lost 4 bases, V lost 4 bases, and 7 bases had no gene match. CDR3 sequence: CASSRAGTRETQYF. The CDR3 region has the DNA TGTGCCAGCAGCAGAGCGGGGACCCGAGAGACCCAGTACTTC.

The genes are TRBV30 and TRBJ2-7; 9 positions agree with TRBD2. Germline CDR1 is GTSNPN and CDR2 is SVGIG (reference sequence). The CDR3 extends over 14 amino acids. J was trimmed by 2 bases and V by 5 bases; bases with no gene match: 7. The CDR3 here is CAWGLTSGTYEQYF. DNA for the CDR3: TGTGCCTGGGGCCTGACTAGCGGAACCTACGAGCAGTACTTC.

The chain employs TRBV11-3 and TRBJ1-3; no clear D. Germline V gene data show CDR1 as SGHNT and CDR2 as YENEEA. The ends were cut back, 5 bases at V and 0 bases at J, with 5 bases in the middle. The CDR3 has 13 amino acids. DNA of the CDR3: TGTGCCAGCAGCATCAACTCTGGAAACACCATATATTTT. Translated: CASSINSGNTIYF.

The V and J genes are TRBV14 and TRBJ1-6; D is perhaps TRBD1 (6 bases). This CDR3 spans 14 amino acids. Trimming stripped 8 bases from V and 7 bases from J, with 15 bases between. Germline V gene lookup returns CDR1 SGHDN and CDR2 FVKESK. As DNA, the CDR3 is TGTGCCAGCCGCCGGGGACAACTAAATTCACCCCTCCACTTT. Its protein product is CASRRGQLNSPLHF.

The gene calls are TRBV28 and TRBJ2-2; 10 bases line up with TRBD2. Germline lookup yields CDR1 MDHEN and CDR2 SYDVKM. This CDR3 contains 15 residues. Losses at the gene ends were 6 bases for V and 6 bases for J; bases not matched to a gene: 7. CDR3 amino acids: CASSLALAGAGELFF. The CDR3 DNA reads TGTGCCAGCAGCCTCGCGCTAGCGGGAGCCGGGGAGCTGTTTTTT.

The gene calls are TRBV7-2 and TRBJ2-3; D uncertain. The length of the CDR3 is 15 residues. The germline CDR1 and CDR2 sequences are SGHTA and FQGNSA. V lost 3 bases and J 0 bases, leaving 10 bases between the germline ends. The CDR3 nucleotides are TGTGCCAGCAGCTTGCAAGCTACTAGCACAGATACGCAGTATTTT. It specifies CASSLQATSTDTQYF.

The chain combines TRBV5-1 with TRBJ1-1; TRBD1 matches 9 bases. V dropped 5 bases and J dropped 5; count of bases not matched to a gene: 7. CDR1 is SGHRS and CDR2 is YFSETQ in the germline V gene. There are 14 residues in the CDR3. Here the CDR3 reads CASRVDRGRTEAFF. The CDR3 DNA reads as TGCGCCAGCAGAGTAGACAGGGGGAGGACTGAAGCTTTCTTT.

The V gene is TRBV19, the J gene TRBJ2-7; 7 bases map to TRBD1. The CDR3 is 15 amino acids. V was clipped by 3 bases and J by 3 bases; unmatched bases: 8. CDR1 and CDR2 from the germline V gene are LNHDA and SQIVND (reference sequence). The chain's CDR3 is CASSIRGQASYEQYF. Here the CDR3 DNA reads TGTGCCAGTAGTATCCGAGGACAGGCCAGCTACGAGCAGTACTTC. The full variable domain, in which reference TRBV19 and TRBJ2-7 provide the parts outside the CDR3, is DGGITQSPKYLFRKEGQNVTLSCEQNLNHDAMYWYRQDPGQGLRLIYYSQIVNDFQKGDIAEGYSVSREKKESFPLTVTSAQKNPTAFYLCASSIRGQASYEQYFGPGTRLTVT.

This rearrangement joins TRBV19 to TRBJ1-2; 8 bases are shared with TRBD1. This CDR3 has 13 residues. CDR1 LNHDA and CDR2 SQIVND come from the germline V gene (reference sequence). With 5 bases clipped from V and 2 bases from J, the junction kept 1 base outside the gene matches. Here the CDR3 reads CASSRTGNYGYTF. CDR3 sequence (DNA): TGTGCCAGTAGTCGGACAGGGAACTATGGCTACACCTTC.

This clone is a singleton in its sample. The chain combines TRBV4-2 with TRBJ2-2; 9 bases line up with TRBD1. Germline trimming cut 3 bases from V and 4 bases from J; bases unmatched to any gene: 6. This CDR3 has 16 residues. Germline V gene data show CDR1 as LGHNA and CDR2 as YNFKEQ. CDR3 in DNA: TGTGCCAGCAGCCATCCGGGACAGGGCTTCACCGGGGAGCTGTTTTTT. It translates to CASSHPGQGFTGELFF.

The chain carries TRBV7-2 and TRBJ2-1; 8 bases line up with TRBD2. J gave up 4 bases and V 4 bases, and 6 bases lay outside the gene matches. The CDR3 extends over 15 amino acids. CDR1 is SGHTA, CDR2 FQGNSA, per germline. The CDR3 reads CASSSDLAGYNEQFF. The CDR3 coding sequence is TGTGCCAGCAGCTCTGACTTAGCGGGGTACAATGAGCAGTTCTTC.

The chain has TRBV7-8 and TRBJ2-7; 7 bases are shared with TRBD2. Germline loops: CDR1 SGHVS, CDR2 FQNEAQ. The CDR3 spans 15 residues. Unmatched junction bases numbered 10, after V lost 5 bases and J lost 3 bases. This chain's CDR3 is CASSLGLDSFYEQYF. In DNA form, the CDR3 reads TGTGCCAGCAGCCTCGGACTAGATTCATTCTACGAGCAGTACTTC.

This chain connects TRBV28 to TRBJ1-3; 8 nucleotides line up with TRBD1. With V trimmed by 5 bases and J by 8 bases, 8 bases remained unmatched. The CDR3 is 14 amino acids. Germline V gene sequence: CDR1 MDHEN, CDR2 SYDVKM. CDR3 nucleotide sequence: TGTGCCAGCAGTCCCGGACAGGGATGGGACACCATATATTTT. Protein product: CASSPGQGWDTIYF.

This chain connects TRBV9 to TRBJ1-1; TRBD1 matches at 10 bases. The CDR3 covers 19 residues. Losses at the gene ends were 3 bases for V and 1 base for J; bases not matched to a gene: 15. From germline, CDR1 is SGDLS and CDR2 YYNGEE. In nucleotides, the CDR3 is TGTGCCAGCAGCGCCGCGGGACAGGGGTCGGGGCTGTCGAACACTGAAGCTTTCTTT. It specifies CASSAAGQGSGLSNTEAFF.

The genes are TRBV7-9 and TRBJ2-7, with no clear D. The CDR3 is 12 amino acids. Germline CDR1 reads SEHNR; CDR2 reads FQNEAQ (reference sequence). The V end lost 0 bases, the J end lost 11 bases, and 11 bases lay between the germline ends. DNA of the CDR3: TGTGCCAGCAGCTTAGCCCAATACCCAGAGTACTTC. Translation gives CASSLAQYPEYF.

This sequence joins TRBV6-4 and TRBJ2-2; 8 bases fit TRBD1. This CDR3 region has 14 residues. The V gene's germline CDR1 is MRHNA and CDR2 SNTAGT. V shed 4 bases, J shed 4 bases, and the junction held 2 bases outside the gene matches. The CDR3 coding sequence is TGTGCCAGCAGTGGACAGGGGACCACCGGGGAGCTGTTTTTT. As protein: CASSGQGTTGELFF.

The chain uses TRBV5-1 and TRBJ2-5, with 10 bases fitting TRBD1. J lost 4 bases, V lost 3 bases, and 3 bases had no gene match. In germline, CDR1 is SGHRS, CDR2 YFSETQ. This CDR3 has 14 amino acids. The CDR3 sequence: CASSSTGGRETQYF. In DNA form, the CDR3 reads TGCGCCAGCAGCTCGACAGGGGGCAGAGAGACCCAGTACTTC.

This rearrangement joins TRBV7-3 to TRBJ2-2, with no clear D. This CDR3 region has 14 residues. Trimming cost V 5 bases and J 2 bases, with 9 bases left between them. Germline V gene lookup returns CDR1 SGHTA and CDR2 FQGTGA. The chain's CDR3 is CASSPKPNTGELFF. CDR3 bases: TGTGCCAGCAGCCCTAAGCCTAACACCGGGGAGCTGTTTTTT.

V and J are TRBV7-2 and TRBJ2-5; D unclear. The CDR3 contains 14 residues. Trimming shortened V by 5 bases and J by 7 bases, and 17 bases separated the two germline ends. Germline V gene lookup returns CDR1 SGHTA and CDR2 FQGNSA. The chain's CDR3 is CASSPPTTLWTQYF. The CDR3 coding sequence is TGTGCCAGCAGCCCCCCCACTACTTTATGGACCCAGTACTTC. The entire variable domain, with the rest obtained from reference TRBV7-2 and TRBJ2-5, is as follows: GAGVSQSPSNKVTEKGKDVELRCDPISGHTALYWYRQSLGQGLEFLIYFQGNSAPDKSGLPSDRFSAERTGGSVSTLTIQRTQQEDSAVYLCASSPPTTLWTQYFGPGTRLLVL.

The V and J genes are TRBV2 and TRBJ1-1; no definite D call. This CDR3 has 15 amino acids. Trimming removed 6 bases from V and 5 bases from J, with 19 bases in between. CDR1 and CDR2 (germline): SNHLY, FYNNEI. CDR3 residues: CASSPSRSSGTEAFF. The CDR3 nucleotides are TGTGCCAGCAGCCCCTCGAGGTCCTCGGGGACTGAAGCTTTCTTT.

This clone was recorded a few times. This rearrangement joins TRBV28 to TRBJ1-3; the D is unclear. The CDR3 spans 14 residues. With 6 bases removed from V and 0 bases from J, the gap between germline ends came to 9 bases. Germline V gene sequence: CDR1 MDHEN, CDR2 SYDVKM. In DNA form, the CDR3 reads TGTGCCAGCAGCCGCGCGGGCTCTGGAAACACCATATATTTT. This translates into CASSRAGSGNTIYF.

V usage is TRBV5-1 and J usage is TRBJ2-7; possible D gene TRBD1, 6 bases. V was pared by 4 bases and J by 1 base, with 21 bases between. This CDR3 region has 17 residues. The germline V gene encodes CDR1 SGHRS and CDR2 YFSETQ. The CDR3 sequence is CASSPKTTGTPSYEQYF. In DNA, the CDR3 is TGCGCCAGCAGCCCAAAAACTACAGGGACCCCTTCCTACGAGCAGTACTTC.

This clone has a single count. The J gene is TRBJ1-5, the V gene TRBV7-2; D might be TRBD1 (6 bases). CDR3 length: 16 residues. CDR1 SGHTA and CDR2 FQGNSA come from the germline V gene. V lost 1 base to trimming and J lost 2 bases, with 12 bases between them. The CDR3 protein is CASSLDGGQRNQPQHF. The DNA of the CDR3 is TGTGCCAGCAGCTTAGACGGGGGGCAGCGCAATCAGCCCCAGCATTTT.